This paragraph reports one T cell receptor (beta chain). There are 13 residues in the CDR3. Trimming took 6 bases from V and 7 from J, leaving 15 bases between them. Germline CDR1 reads MDHEN; CDR2 reads SYDVKM. The data were obtained in a study of Tregs in tolerant kidney transplant recipients. Sequenced by immunoSEQ multiplex PCR; TCRdb stores in-frame clones only, minus some. The sample contains fewer than 100,000 clones, under 95% of which appear only once. Thawed PBMCs were FACS-sorted into unstimulated CD4+CD25+CD127- regulatory T cells, CD4+CD25- non-regulatory cells, CD4 and CD8 cells. The material was CD4+ T cells from blood, obtained before the transplant. The chain recombines TRBV28 with TRBJ1-2, with D possibly being TRBD1 (6 bases). This receptor was identified in a human donor who received a combined kidney and bone marrow transplant. CDR3 DNA: TGTGCCAGCAGCCCCGGGGGGCAATTTGGCTACACCTTC. Translation gives CASSPGGQFGYTF.